Below are 18 T cell receptor beta chains sequenced from a single sample in a study of cytomegalovirus exposure and HLA in healthy donors. The study ran its PCR with 60 Vbeta and 13 Jbeta primers. The data were produced by immunoSEQ multiplex PCR, yet TCRdb's version contains in-frame clones alone and is incomplete. The sample holds 130,000 to 150,000 clones; around 77% are singletons and the top ten take 4.5% to 5%. The sample comprised PBMCs. The source of these receptors is a woman between 50 and 59 years old in good health and CMV-seronegative.

The chain combines TRBV9 with TRBJ2-3; possibly TRBD2 for D (7 bases). The CDR3 has 16 residues. Germline V gene lookup returns CDR1 SGDLS and CDR2 YYNGEE. The V end lost 0 bases, the J end lost 1 base, and 12 bases lay between the germline ends. The CDR3, as DNA: TGTGCCAGCAGCGTAGAAGGGGGGGCCGGCACAGATACGCAGTATTTT. As protein: CASSVEGGAGTDTQYF.

The sample holds a few counts of this clone. The chain combines TRBV5-1 with TRBJ2-7, with 11 nucleotides matching TRBD2. Germline V gives CDR1 SGHRS, CDR2 YFSETQ. The CDR3 totals 14 residues. V was clipped by 2 bases and J by 2 bases; unmatched bases: 0. The DNA of the CDR3 is TGCGCCAGCAGCTTTAGCGGGGGGGCCTACGAGCAGTACTTC. This codes for CASSFSGGAYEQYF.

J is TRBJ2-5 and V is TRBV9; 10 nucleotides agree with TRBD2. The CDR3 loop spans 16 amino acids. V lost 0 bases to trimming and J lost 3 bases; unmatched junction nucleotides: 5. Germline V gene data show CDR1 as SGDLS and CDR2 as YYNGEE. Here the CDR3 reads CASSVAPLAGEETQYF. CDR3 nucleotide sequence: TGTGCCAGCAGCGTAGCCCCGCTAGCGGGGGAAGAGACCCAGTACTTC.

This chain uses TRBV15 with TRBJ1-3; 10 bases are a match to TRBD1. From germline, CDR1 is LNHNV and CDR2 YYDKDF (reference sequence). The CDR3 contains 20 residues. V gave up 5 bases and J gave up 5 bases; unmatched junction bases: 21. The CDR3 region has the DNA TGTGCCACCAGCGGACCATTCGGGACAGGGGATGTTGATCCAAGAAACACCATATATTTT. Amino acids: CATSGPFGTGDVDPRNTIYF.

The CDR3 here is CASSYVYETQYF. The CDR3 bases are TGTGCCAGCAGTTACGTTTATGAGACCCAGTACTTC. This chain joins TRBV6-6 and TRBJ2-5; D uncertain. Trimming shortened V by 2 bases and J by 5 bases, and 6 bases separated the two germline ends. CDR3 length: 12 residues. The germline V gene has CDR1 MNHNY and CDR2 SVGAGI (reference sequence).

The chain uses TRBV9 and TRBJ1-4, with a weak D call TRBD1 (6 bases). CDR1 and CDR2 (germline): SGDLS, YYNGEE. Trimming shortened V by 1 base and J by 0 bases, and 13 bases separated the two germline ends. This CDR3 spans 17 amino acids. CDR3 loop: CASSVSGGLATNEKLFF. In DNA form, the CDR3 reads TGTGCCAGCAGCGTAAGCGGGGGGCTTGCAACTAATGAAAAACTGTTTTTT.

Only a few counts were recorded for this clone. The J gene is TRBJ2-2, the V gene TRBV5-6, with D possibly being TRBD2 (6 bases). This CDR3 contains 15 residues. Between the trimmed V and J ends, which lost 4 bases and 0 bases, there was a span of 10 bases. The germline gives CDR1 SGHDT, CDR2 YYEEEE. The chain's CDR3 is CASSLSGANTGELFF. CDR3 DNA sequence: TGTGCCAGCAGCCTTAGCGGCGCGAACACCGGGGAGCTGTTTTTT.

This clone was seen a few times. The chain recombines TRBV28 with TRBJ1-2; 10 nucleotides agree with TRBD1. The J segment lost 2 bases and the V segment lost 6 bases, leaving 15 bases of the junction unmatched. CDR3 size: 18 residues. Germline CDR1 reads MDHEN; CDR2 reads SYDVKM. The CDR3 is CASSGWDRGRDWNYGYTF. DNA for the CDR3: TGTGCCAGCAGCGGATGGGACAGGGGACGAGACTGGAACTATGGCTACACCTTC.

The rearrangement joins TRBV4-1 to TRBJ1-1; D ambiguous. This CDR3 is 13 amino acids long. Germline-derived CDR1 and CDR2 are MGHRA and YSYEKL. The V end was cut by 0 bases, the J end by 8 bases, with 10 bases between. The CDR3 sequence: CASSQDVSGEAFF. As DNA, the CDR3 is TGCGCCAGCAGCCAAGATGTATCAGGAGAAGCTTTCTTT.

CDR3 bases: TGTGCCAGCAGCTCTTACAGGGGGCCTTACAATGAGCAGTTCTTC. Protein sequence: CASSSYRGPYNEQFF. The J gene is TRBJ2-1, the V gene TRBV11-2; 9 bases are a match to TRBD1. The CDR3 is 15 residues long. J was trimmed by 4 bases and V by 4 bases; bases with no gene match: 5. Per the germline V gene, CDR1 is SGHAT and CDR2 is FQNNGV.

The J gene is TRBJ2-3, the V gene TRBV7-2; the D is unclear. Trimming removed 6 bases from V and 2 bases from J, with 6 bases in between. In germline, CDR1 is SGHTA, CDR2 FQGNSA. The CDR3 is made up of 12 amino acids. The CDR3 loop reads CASRSHTDTQYF. CDR3 DNA: TGTGCCAGCAGGTCCCACACAGATACGCAGTATTTT. Full variable domain (remainder filled in from reference TRBV7-2 and TRBJ2-3): GAGVSQSPSNKVTEKGKDVELRCDPISGHTALYWYRQSLGQGLEFLIYFQGNSAPDKSGLPSDRFSAERTGGSVSTLTIQRTQQEDSAVYLCASRSHTDTQYFGPGTRLTVL.

V gene TRBV19 combines with J gene TRBJ1-2, with D maybe TRBD1 (6 bases). CDR1 and CDR2 from the germline V gene are LNHDA and SQIVND (reference sequence). V was pared by 0 bases and J by 2 bases, with 13 bases between. The CDR3 consists of 16 residues. In DNA form, the CDR3 reads TGTGCCAGTAGTATAGATCATAACAGGGAGAACTATGGCTACACCTTC. It yields the protein CASSIDHNRENYGYTF.

This sequence joins TRBV15 and TRBJ1-5; the D gene is possibly TRBD1 (5 bases). V dropped 6 bases and J dropped 1 base, with 13 bases sitting between them. Per germline, CDR1 LNHNV and CDR2 YYDKDF (reference sequence). This CDR3 region has 15 residues. The CDR3 is CATSRDFGSNQPQHF. CDR3 DNA: TGTGCCACCAGTAGGGACTTCGGGAGCAATCAGCCCCAGCATTTT.

The chain recombines TRBV6-5 with TRBJ2-4, with a tentative D call TRBD1 (6 bases). The V end lost 0 bases, the J end lost 8 bases, and 14 bases lay between the germline ends. Germline V lookup: CDR1 MNHEY, CDR2 SVGAGI. CDR3 length: 15 amino acids. CDR3 sequence reads: CASSYSLQGGDIQYF. CDR3 DNA: TGTGCCAGCAGTTACTCTCTACAGGGCGGAGACATTCAGTACTTC.

This chain connects TRBV6-5 to TRBJ1-5; D remains ambiguous. Per germline, CDR1 MNHEY and CDR2 SVGAGI. The CDR3 covers 14 residues. The ends were cut back, 8 bases at V and 2 bases at J, with 13 bases in the middle. Here the CDR3 reads CASEGGEGNQPQHF. Written as DNA, the CDR3 is TGTGCCAGCGAGGGTGGGGAGGGCAATCAGCCCCAGCATTTT.

This clone was observed a handful of times. This chain links TRBV4-1 with TRBJ1-4, with 7 positions matching TRBD1. The CDR3 sequence is 16 residues long. J lost 8 bases, V lost 4 bases, and 13 bases had no gene match. CDR1 is MGHRA and CDR2 is YSYEKL in the germline V gene. The CDR3 loop reads CASSPEQGLGREKLFF. The DNA of the CDR3 is TGCGCCAGCAGCCCAGAACAGGGGTTAGGGAGGGAAAAACTGTTTTTT.

This chain links TRBV5-1 with TRBJ2-2; tentatively, D is TRBD2 (5 bases). Germline CDR1 SGHRS, CDR2 YFSETQ. The CDR3 is made up of 15 amino acids. Trimming left V 0 bases short and J 5 bases short, with 11 bases between. In nucleotides, the CDR3 is TGCGCCAGCAGCTTGGGGGCTAGCCGAACCGGGGAGCTGTTTTTT. Residues: CASSLGASRTGELFF.

This rearrangement joins TRBV7-6 to TRBJ1-2; 9 bases fit TRBD1. The CDR3 consists of 16 residues. The germline V gene has CDR1 SGHVS and CDR2 FNYEAQ. The V segment lost 1 base and the J segment 4 bases; nucleotides outside the gene matches: 7. The CDR3 DNA reads as TGTGCCAGCAGCTTAGGGGACAGGGTCGGAGCCTATGGCTACACCTTC. It is translated as CASSLGDRVGAYGYTF. The full variable domain, completed using reference TRBV7-6 and TRBJ1-2, is GAGVSQSPRYKVTKRGQDVALRCDPISGHVSLYWYRQALGQGPEFLTYFNYEAQQDKSGLPNDRFSAERPEGSISTLTIQRTEQRDSAMYRCASSLGDRVGAYGYTFGSGTRLTVV.